This T cell receptor beta chain was sequenced in a study of T-cell memory formation after mild COVID-19. Whole-study context: Each donor largely had its own TCR clusters. Broader study findings: Clones that got smaller from day 15 to 85 had even CD4/CD8, while clones growing later tipped toward CD4+. SARS-CoV-2 specificity was not confirmed for second-wave clones peaking on day 37. The study found contracting CD4+ clones mainly in CM and EM and contracting CD8+ clones in EMRA.

The CDR3 length is 14 residues. Germline-derived CDR1 and CDR2 are ENHRY and SYGVKD. Concerning this clonotype: The antigen is not known. One junction end disagrees with the germline gene, perhaps due to a read error.

TCRdb re-called the 5' RACE reads through MiXCR, storing one row per CDR3 protein. Among about 140,000 distinct CDR3 sequences listed, less than 25% were seen once. The V gene is TRBV10-3, the J gene TRBJ2-5; D possibly corresponds to TRBD2 (6 bases). This receptor was taken from an adult woman who had mild COVID-19 (a few samples of this study predate the infection). Cell type and time point are not known. Sequenced sample: PBMCs or a T cell subset sorted from them (not recorded which). The CDR3 DNA follows: TGTGCCACCAGTTCCAATGGAGGGAGGGAGACCCAGTACTTC. Translation: CATSSNGGRETQYF.